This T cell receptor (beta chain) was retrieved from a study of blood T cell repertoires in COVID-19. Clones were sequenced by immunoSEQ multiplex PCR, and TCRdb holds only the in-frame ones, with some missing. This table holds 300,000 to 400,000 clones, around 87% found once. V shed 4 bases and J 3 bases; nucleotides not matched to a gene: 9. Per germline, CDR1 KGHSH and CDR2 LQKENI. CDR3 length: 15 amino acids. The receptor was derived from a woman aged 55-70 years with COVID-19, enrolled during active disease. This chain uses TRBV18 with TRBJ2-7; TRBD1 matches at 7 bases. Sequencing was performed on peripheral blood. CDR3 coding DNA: TGTGCCAGCTCACATGACTCGGACAGGAACTACGAGCAGTACTTC. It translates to CASSHDSDRNYEQYF.